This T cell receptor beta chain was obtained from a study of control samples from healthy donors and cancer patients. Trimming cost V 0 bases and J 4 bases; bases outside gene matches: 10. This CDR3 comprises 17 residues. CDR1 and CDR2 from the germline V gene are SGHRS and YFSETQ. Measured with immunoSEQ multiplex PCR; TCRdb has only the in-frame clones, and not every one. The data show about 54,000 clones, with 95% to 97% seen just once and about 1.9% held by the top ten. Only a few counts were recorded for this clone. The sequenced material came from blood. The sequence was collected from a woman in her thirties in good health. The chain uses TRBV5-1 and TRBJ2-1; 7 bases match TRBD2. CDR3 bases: TGCGCCAGCAGCTTGGCGAGGTTTGGACTAGGGTACAATGAGCAGTTCTTC. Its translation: CASSLARFGLGYNEQFF.